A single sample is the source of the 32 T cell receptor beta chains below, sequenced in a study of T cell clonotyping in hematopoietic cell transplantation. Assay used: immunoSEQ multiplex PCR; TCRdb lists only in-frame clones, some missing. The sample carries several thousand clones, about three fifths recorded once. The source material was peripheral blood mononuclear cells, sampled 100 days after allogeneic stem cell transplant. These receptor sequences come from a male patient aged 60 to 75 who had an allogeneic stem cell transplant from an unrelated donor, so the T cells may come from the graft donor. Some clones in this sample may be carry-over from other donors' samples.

CDR3 amino acids: CASSLAGVDNYGYTF. The CDR3 coding sequence is TGTGCCAGCAGCTTAGCTGGGGTTGACAACTATGGCTACACCTTC. The chain uses TRBV7-6 and TRBJ1-2; no firm D call. The V and J ends lost 0 bases and 2 bases respectively, with 10 bases between them. This CDR3 has 15 amino acids. Germline V gene data show CDR1 as SGHVS and CDR2 as FNYEAQ.

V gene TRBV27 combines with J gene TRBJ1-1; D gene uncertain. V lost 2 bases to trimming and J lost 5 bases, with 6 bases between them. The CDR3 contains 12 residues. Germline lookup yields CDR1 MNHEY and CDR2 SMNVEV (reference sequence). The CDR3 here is CASSLTGTEAFF. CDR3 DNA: TGTGCCAGCAGTTTAACGGGAACTGAAGCTTTCTTT.

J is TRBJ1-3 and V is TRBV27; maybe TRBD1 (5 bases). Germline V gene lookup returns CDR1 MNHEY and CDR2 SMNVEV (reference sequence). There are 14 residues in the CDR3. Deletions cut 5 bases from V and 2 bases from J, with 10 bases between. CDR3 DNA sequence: TGTGCCAGCAGTGCTGGGGGAACTGGAAACACCATATATTTT. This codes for CASSAGGTGNTIYF.

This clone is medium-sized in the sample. The CDR3: CASSPPGGEAFF. CDR3 DNA: TGTGCCAGCAGTCCCCCAGGAGGTGAAGCTTTCTTT. The V gene is TRBV28, the J gene TRBJ1-1; no reliable D call. From germline, CDR1 is MDHEN and CDR2 SYDVKM. The CDR3 is made up of 12 amino acids. The V and J ends lost 5 bases and 7 bases respectively, with 11 bases between them.

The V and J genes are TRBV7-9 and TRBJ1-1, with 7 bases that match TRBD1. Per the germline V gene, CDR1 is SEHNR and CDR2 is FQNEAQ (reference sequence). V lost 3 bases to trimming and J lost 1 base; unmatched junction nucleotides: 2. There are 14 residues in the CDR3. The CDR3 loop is CASSFQGGNTEAFF. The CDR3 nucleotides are TGTGCCAGCAGCTTTCAGGGGGGGAACACTGAAGCTTTCTTT.

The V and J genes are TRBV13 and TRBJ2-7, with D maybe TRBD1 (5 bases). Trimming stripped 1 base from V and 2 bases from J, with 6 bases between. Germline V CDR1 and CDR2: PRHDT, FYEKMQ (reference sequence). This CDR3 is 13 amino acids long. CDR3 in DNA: TGTGCCAGCAGCTTAGACAGGACCTACGAGCAGTACTTC. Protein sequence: CASSLDRTYEQYF.

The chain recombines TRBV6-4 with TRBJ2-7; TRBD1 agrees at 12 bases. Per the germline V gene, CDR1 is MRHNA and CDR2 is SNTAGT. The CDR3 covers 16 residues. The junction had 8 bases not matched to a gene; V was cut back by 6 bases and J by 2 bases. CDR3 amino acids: CASRITGTGGPYEQYF. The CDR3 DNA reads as TGTGCCAGCAGAATTACCGGGACAGGGGGCCCCTACGAGCAGTACTTC.

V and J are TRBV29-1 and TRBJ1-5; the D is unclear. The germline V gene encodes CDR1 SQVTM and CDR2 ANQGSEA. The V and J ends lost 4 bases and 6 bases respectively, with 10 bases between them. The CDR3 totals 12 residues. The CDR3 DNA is TGCAGCGTTGCTATGGTGGGTCAGCCCCAGCATTTT. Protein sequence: CSVAMVGQPQHF.

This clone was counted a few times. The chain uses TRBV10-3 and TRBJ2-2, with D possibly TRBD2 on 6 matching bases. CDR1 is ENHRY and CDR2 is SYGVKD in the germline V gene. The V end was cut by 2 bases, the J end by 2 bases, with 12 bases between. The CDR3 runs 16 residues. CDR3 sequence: CAISEGVAANTGELFF. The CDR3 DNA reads TGTGCCATCAGTGAGGGGGTAGCGGCCAACACCGGGGAGCTGTTTTTT.

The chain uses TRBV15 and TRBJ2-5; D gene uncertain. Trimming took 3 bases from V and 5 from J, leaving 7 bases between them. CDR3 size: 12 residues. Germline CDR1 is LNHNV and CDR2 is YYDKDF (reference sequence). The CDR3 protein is CATSRGSETQYF. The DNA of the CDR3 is TGTGCCACCAGCAGGGGCTCCGAGACCCAGTACTTC.

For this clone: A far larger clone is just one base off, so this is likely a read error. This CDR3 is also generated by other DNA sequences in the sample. Here the CDR3 reads CASSRPTGELFF. As DNA, the CDR3 is TGTGCCAGCAGCCGCCCCACCGGGGAGCTGTTTTTT. V and J are TRBV7-6 and TRBJ2-2; D ambiguous. V was cut by 5 bases and J by 4 bases, with 5 bases left in between. CDR1 is SGHVS and CDR2 is FNYEAQ in the germline V gene. This CDR3 has 12 amino acids.

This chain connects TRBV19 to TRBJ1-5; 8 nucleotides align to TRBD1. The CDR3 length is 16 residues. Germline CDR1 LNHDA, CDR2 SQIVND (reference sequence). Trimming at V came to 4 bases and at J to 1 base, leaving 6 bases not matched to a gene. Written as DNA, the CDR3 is TGTGCCAGTAGTACGCAGGGGGCGCGAAGCAATCAGCCCCAGCATTTT. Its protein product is CASSTQGARSNQPQHF.

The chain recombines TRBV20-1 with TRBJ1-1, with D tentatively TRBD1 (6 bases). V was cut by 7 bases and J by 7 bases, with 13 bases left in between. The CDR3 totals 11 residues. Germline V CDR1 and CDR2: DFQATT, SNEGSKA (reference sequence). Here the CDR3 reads CSGDRNGEAFF. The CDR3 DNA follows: TGCAGTGGAGACAGGAACGGTGAAGCTTTCTTT.

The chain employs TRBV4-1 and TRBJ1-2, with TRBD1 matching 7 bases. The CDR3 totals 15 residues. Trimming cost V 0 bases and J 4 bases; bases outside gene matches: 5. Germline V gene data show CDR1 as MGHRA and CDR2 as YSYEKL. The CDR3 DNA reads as TGCGCCAGCAGCCAAGATCATGGGACAGCCTATGGCTACACCTTC. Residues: CASSQDHGTAYGYTF.

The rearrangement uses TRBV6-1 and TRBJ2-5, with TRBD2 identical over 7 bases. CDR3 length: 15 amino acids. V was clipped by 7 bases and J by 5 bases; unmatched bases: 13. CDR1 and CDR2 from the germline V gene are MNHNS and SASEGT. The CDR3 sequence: CASIGGFGGVETQYF. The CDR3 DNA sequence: TGTGCCAGCATCGGGGGGTTCGGTGGGGTTGAGACCCAGTACTTC.

CDR3: CASSPSTGSYNEQFF. As DNA, the CDR3 is TGTGCCAGCAGCCCGTCGACAGGTTCCTACAATGAGCAGTTCTTC. The chain recombines TRBV7-9 with TRBJ2-1; the D gene is possibly TRBD1 (6 bases). The CDR3 is 15 amino acids. V lost 5 bases, J lost 1 base, and 12 bases lay in between. The V gene's germline CDR1 is SEHNR and CDR2 FQNEAQ (reference sequence).

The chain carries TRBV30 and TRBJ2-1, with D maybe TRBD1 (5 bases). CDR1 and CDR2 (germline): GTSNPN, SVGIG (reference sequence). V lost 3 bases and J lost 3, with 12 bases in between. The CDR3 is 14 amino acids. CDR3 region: CAWRDPRDYNEQFF. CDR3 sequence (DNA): TGTGCCTGGAGGGACCCCAGGGACTACAATGAGCAGTTCTTC.

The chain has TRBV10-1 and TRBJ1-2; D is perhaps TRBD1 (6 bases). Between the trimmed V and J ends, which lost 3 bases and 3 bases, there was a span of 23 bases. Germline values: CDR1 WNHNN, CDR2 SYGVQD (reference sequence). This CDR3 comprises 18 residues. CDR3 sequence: CASSDRGPLYRVHYGYTF. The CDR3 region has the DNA TGCGCCAGCAGTGACCGGGGTCCGTTGTACAGGGTTCACTATGGCTACACCTTC.

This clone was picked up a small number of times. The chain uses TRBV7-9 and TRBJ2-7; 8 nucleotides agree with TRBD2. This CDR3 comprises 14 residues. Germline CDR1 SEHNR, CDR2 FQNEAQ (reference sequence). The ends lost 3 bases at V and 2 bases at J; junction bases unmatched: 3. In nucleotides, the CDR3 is TGTGCCAGCAGCTTTATCGGGGGGGCCTACGAGCAGTACTTC. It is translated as CASSFIGGAYEQYF.

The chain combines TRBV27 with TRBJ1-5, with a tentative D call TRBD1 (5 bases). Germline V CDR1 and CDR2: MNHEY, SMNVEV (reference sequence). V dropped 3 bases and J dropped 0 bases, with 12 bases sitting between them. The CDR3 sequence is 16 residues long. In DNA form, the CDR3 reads TGTGCCAGCAGTTTCCGGGGCCAGCTTAGCAATCAGCCCCAGCATTTT. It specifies CASSFRGQLSNQPQHF.

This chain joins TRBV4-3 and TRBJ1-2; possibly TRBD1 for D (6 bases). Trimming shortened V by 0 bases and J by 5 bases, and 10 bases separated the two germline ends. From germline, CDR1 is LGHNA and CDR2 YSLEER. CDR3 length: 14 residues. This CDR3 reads CASSQETGLYGYTF. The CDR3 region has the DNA TGCGCCAGCAGCCAAGAGACAGGATTATATGGCTACACCTTC.

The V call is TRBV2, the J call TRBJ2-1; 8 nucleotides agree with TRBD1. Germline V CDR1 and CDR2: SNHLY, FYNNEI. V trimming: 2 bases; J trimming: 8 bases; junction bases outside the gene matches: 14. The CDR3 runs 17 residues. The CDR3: CASSELSPRGLEYEQFF. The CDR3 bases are TGTGCCAGCAGTGAACTGAGCCCCAGGGGGCTTGAGTATGAGCAGTTCTTC.

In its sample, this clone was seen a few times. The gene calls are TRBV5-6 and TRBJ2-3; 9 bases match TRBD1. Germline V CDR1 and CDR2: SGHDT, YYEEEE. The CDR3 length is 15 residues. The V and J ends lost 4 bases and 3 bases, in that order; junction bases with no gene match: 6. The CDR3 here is CASSGGQGRTDTQYF. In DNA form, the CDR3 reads TGTGCCAGCAGCGGGGGACAGGGCAGAACAGATACGCAGTATTTT.

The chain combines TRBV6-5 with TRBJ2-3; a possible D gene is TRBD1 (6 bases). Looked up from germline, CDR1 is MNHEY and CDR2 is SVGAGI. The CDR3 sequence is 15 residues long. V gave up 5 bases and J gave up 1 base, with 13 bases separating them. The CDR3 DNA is TGTGCCAGCAGTGGGTTGACAGGAGGCACAGATACGCAGTATTTT. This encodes CASSGLTGGTDTQYF.

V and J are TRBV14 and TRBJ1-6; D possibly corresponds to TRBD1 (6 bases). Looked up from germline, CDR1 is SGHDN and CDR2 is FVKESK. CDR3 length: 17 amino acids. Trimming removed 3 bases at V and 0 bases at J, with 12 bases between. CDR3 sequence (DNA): TGTGCCAGCAGCCACTTACAGGGTAGCTCCTATAATTCACCCCTCCACTTT. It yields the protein CASSHLQGSSYNSPLHF.

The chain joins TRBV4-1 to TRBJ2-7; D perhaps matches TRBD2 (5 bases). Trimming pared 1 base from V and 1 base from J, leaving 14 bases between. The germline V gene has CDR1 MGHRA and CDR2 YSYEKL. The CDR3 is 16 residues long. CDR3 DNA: TGCGCCAGCAGCCAAGTGCGGGCGGGCGAATCCTACGAGCAGTACTTC. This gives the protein CASSQVRAGESYEQYF.

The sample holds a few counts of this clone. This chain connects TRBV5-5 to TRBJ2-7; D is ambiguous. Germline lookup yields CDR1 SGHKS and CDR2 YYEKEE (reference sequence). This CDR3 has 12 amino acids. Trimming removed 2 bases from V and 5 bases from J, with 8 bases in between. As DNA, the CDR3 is TGTGCCAGCAGCTTTGGCGGAGACGAGCAGTACTTC. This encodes CASSFGGDEQYF.

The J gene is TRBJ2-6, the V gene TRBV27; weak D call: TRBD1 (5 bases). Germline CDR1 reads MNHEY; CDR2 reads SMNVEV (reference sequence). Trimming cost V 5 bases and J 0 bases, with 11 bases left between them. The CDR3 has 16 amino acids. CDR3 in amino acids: CASSTGAYSGANVLTF. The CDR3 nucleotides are TGTGCCAGCAGTACAGGAGCTTACTCTGGGGCCAACGTCCTGACTTTC.

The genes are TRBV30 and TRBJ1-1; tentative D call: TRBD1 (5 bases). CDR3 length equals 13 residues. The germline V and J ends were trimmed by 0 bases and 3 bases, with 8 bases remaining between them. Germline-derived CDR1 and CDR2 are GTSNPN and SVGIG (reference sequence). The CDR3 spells CAWSVQDDTEAFF. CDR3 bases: TGTGCCTGGAGTGTACAGGACGACACTGAAGCTTTCTTT.

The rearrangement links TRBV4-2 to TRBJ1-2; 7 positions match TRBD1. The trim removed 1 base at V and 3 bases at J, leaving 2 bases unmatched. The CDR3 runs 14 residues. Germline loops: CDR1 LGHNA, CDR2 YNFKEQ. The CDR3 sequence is CASSQGQGHYGYTF. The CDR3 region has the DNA TGTGCCAGCAGCCAAGGACAGGGTCACTATGGCTACACCTTC.

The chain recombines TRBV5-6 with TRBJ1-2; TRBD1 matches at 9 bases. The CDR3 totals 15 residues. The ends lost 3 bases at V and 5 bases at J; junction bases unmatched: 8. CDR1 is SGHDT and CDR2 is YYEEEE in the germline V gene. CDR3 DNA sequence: TGTGCCAGCAGCTCGTTACAGGGGGCAAGGTATGGCTACACCTTC. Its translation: CASSSLQGARYGYTF. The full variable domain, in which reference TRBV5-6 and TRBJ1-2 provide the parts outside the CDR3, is DAGVTQSPTHLIKTRGQQVTLRCSPKSGHDTVSWYQQALGQGPQFIFQYYEEEERQRGNFPDRFSGHQFPNYSSELNVNALLLGDSALYLCASSSLQGARYGYTFGSGTRLTVV.

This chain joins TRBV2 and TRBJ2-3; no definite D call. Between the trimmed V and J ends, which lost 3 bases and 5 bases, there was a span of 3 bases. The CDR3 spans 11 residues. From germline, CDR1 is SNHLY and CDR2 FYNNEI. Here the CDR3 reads CASSERDTQYF. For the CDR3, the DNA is TGTGCCAGCAGTGAGCGAGATACGCAGTATTTT.